This T cell receptor beta chain was captured in a study of T cell repertoires in cytomegalovirus infection. On the study more broadly: Both a matching HLA type and CMV infection were indicated by public TCR beta signatures.

Concerning this clonotype: What it binds is not known.

TCRdb re-derived calls from the reads in MiXCR, one entry per CDR3 protein. The sample yields 68,000 or so distinct CDR3 sequences, 22% seen once. Study conclusions and caveats: Carriers of CMV plus the relevant HLA were identified by cumulative public TCR beta family frequency. HLA-C-restricted TCR beta clonotypes specific for CMV led the ex vivo response.

The origin of this receptor is a human donor in good health (CMV status not recorded). Some clones in this sample may be carry-over from other donors' samples. The sample was PBMCs, sequenced either directly or after in vitro stimulation (not recorded which).

CDR3 sequence reads: CASSISGGNNQPQHF. In nucleotides, the CDR3 is TGTGCCAGCTCAATATCAGGGGGAAACAATCAGCCCCAGCATTTT. The rearrangement joins TRBV18 to TRBJ1-5, with 7 positions matching TRBD1. This CDR3 spans 15 amino acids. Trimming removed 5 bases from V and 3 bases from J; junction bases left unmatched: 7. Germline CDR1 is KGHSH and CDR2 is LQKENI.